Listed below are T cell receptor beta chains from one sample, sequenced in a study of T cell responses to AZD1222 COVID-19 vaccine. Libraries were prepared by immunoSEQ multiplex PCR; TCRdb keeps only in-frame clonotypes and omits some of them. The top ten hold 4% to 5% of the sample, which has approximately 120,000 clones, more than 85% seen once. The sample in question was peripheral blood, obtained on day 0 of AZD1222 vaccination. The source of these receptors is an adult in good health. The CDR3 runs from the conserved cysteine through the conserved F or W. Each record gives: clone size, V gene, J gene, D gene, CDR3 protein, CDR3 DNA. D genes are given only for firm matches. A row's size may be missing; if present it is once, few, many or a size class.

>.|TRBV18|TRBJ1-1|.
CASSPGQNTEAFF
TGTGCCAGCTCACCTGGGCAGAACACTGAAGCTTTCTTT
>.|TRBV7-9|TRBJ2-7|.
CASSFRGAVAYEQYF
TGTGCCAGCAGCTTCAGGGGCGCGGTCGCCTACGAGCAGTACTTC
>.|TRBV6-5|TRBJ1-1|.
CASHGNTEAFF
TGTGCCAGCCATGGAAACACTGAAGCTTTCTTT
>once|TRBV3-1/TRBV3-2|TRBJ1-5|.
CASSQDRGANQPQHF
TGTGCCAGCAGCCAAGATAGAGGGGCGAATCAGCCCCAGCATTTT
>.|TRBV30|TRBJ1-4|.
CAWSGSTFNEKLFF
TGTGCCTGGAGTGGGTCCACATTTAATGAAAAACTGTTTTTT
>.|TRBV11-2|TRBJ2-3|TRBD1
CASSITGDRVDTQYF
TGTGCCAGCAGTATAACCGGGGACAGGGTGGATACGCAGTATTTT
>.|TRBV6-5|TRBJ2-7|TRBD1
CASSYSRQGAGEQYF
TGTGCCAGCAGTTACAGTAGGCAGGGGGCGGGCGAGCAGTACTTC
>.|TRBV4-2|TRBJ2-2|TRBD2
CASSPSGDTNTGELFF
TGTGCCAGCAGCCCTAGCGGGGATACGAACACCGGGGAGCTGTTTTTT
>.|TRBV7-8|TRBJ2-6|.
CASSLALVGSGANVLTF
TGTGCCAGCAGCTTAGCCCTGGTGGGCTCAGGGGCCAACGTCCTGACTTTC
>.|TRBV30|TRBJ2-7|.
CAWSRHSYEQYF
TGTGCCTGGAGTAGGCACTCCTACGAGCAGTACTTC
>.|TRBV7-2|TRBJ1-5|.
CASGQGSHQPQHF
TGTGCCTCAGGGCAGGGAAGCCATCAGCCCCAGCATTTT
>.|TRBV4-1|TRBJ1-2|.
CASSQSGYTF
TGCGCCAGCAGCCAGTCGGGCTACACCTTC
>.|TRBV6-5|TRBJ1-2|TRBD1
CASTGGQGRNYGYTF
TGTGCCAGCACCGGAGGACAGGGGCGGAACTATGGCTACACCTTC
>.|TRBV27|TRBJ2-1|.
CASSKQGNEQFF
TGTGCCAGCAGTAAACAGGGTAATGAGCAGTTCTTC
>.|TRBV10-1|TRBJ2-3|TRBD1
CASSESFAGQGYTDTQYF
TGCGCCAGCAGTGAGTCGTTCGCGGGACAGGGGTACACAGATACGCAGTATTTT
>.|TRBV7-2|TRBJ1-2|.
CASSLAGLGRYGYTF
TGTGCCAGCAGCTTAGCAGGCCTAGGTCGCTATGGCTACACCTTC
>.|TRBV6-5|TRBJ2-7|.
CASSYVVGGHSYEQYF
TGTGCCAGCAGTTACGTCGTCGGGGGCCACTCCTACGAGCAGTACTTC
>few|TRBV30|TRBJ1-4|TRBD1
CAWTGQGDEKLFF
TGTGCCTGGACGGGACAGGGAGATGAAAAACTGTTTTTT
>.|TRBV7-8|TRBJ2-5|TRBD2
CASSSSGNSETQYF
TGTGCCAGCAGCTCAAGCGGGAACTCAGAGACCCAGTACTTC
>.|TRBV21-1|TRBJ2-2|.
CASSKARIDTGELFF
TGTGCCAGCAGCAAAGCCCGGATCGACACCGGGGAGCTGTTTTTT
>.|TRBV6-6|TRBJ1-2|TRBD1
CASRTGTGVNYGYTF
TGTGCCAGCAGAACCGGGACAGGGGTTAACTATGGCTACACCTTC
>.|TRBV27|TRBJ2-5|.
CASSLQGPEETQYF
TGTGCCAGCAGTCTCCAGGGCCCTGAAGAGACCCAGTACTTC
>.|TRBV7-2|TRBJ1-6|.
CASTLERNSPLHF
TGTGCCAGCACCCTAGAGAGGAATTCACCCCTCCACTTT
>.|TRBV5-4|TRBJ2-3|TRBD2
CASSLVRTSGVADTQYF
TGTGCCAGCAGCTTGGTCAGGACTAGCGGGGTGGCAGATACGCAGTATTTT
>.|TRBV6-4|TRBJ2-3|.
CASSVRGNEDTQYF
TGTGCCAGCAGTGTCCGAGGGAATGAAGATACGCAGTATTTT
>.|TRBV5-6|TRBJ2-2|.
CASSHHISGPGELFF
TGTGCCAGCAGCCACCACATTTCGGGACCCGGGGAGCTGTTTTTT
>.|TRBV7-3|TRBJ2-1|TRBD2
CASSPGLAGGREQFF
TGTGCCAGCAGCCCAGGACTAGCGGGGGGGCGCGAGCAGTTCTTC
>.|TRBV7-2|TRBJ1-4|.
CASSPVGANEKLFF
TGTGCCAGCAGCCCGGTCGGAGCTAATGAAAAACTGTTTTTT
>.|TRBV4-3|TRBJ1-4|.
CASSQSPQGTNEKLFF
TGCGCCAGCAGCCAATCCCCCCAGGGGACTAATGAAAAACTGTTTTTT
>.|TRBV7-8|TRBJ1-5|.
CASSRDRGANQPQHF
TGTGCCAGCAGCCGAGACAGAGGGGCGAATCAGCCCCAGCATTTT
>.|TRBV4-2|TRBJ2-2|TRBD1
CASSQGDRGGTGELFF
TGTGCCAGCAGCCAAGGGGACAGGGGAGGTACCGGGGAGCTGTTTTTT
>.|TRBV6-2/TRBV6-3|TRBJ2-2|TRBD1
CASSYYDRGPGELFF
TGTGCCAGCAGTTACTACGACAGGGGGCCCGGGGAGCTGTTTTTT
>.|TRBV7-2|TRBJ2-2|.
CASSLSSAAAGELFF
TGTGCCAGCAGCTTAAGTTCAGCCGCAGCGGGGGAGCTGTTTTTT
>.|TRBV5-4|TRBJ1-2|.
CASSLAGTRYGYTF
TGTGCCAGCAGCTTGGCCGGGACACGATATGGCTACACCTTC
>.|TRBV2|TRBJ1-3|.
CASSANLAGNTIYF
TGTGCCAGCAGTGCGAACCTCGCAGGAAACACCATATATTTT
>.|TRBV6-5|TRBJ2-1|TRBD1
CASSLGQGAMGEQFF
TGTGCCAGCAGTCTCGGACAGGGGGCCATGGGTGAGCAGTTCTTC
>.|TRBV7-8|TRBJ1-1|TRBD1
CASSHDRVGDTEAFF
TGTGCCAGCAGCCACGACAGGGTTGGGGACACTGAAGCTTTCTTT
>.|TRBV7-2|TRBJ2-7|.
CASSLAWTGVYEQYF
TGTGCCAGCAGCTTAGCGTGGACGGGGGTATACGAGCAGTACTTC
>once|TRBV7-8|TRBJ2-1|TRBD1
CASSLQGQVGDEQFF
TGTGCCAGCAGCTTACAGGGACAGGTTGGGGATGAGCAGTTCTTC
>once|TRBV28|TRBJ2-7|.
CATLDDYEQYF
TGTGCCACCTTGGATGACTACGAGCAGTACTTC
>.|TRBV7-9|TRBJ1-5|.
CASSLGGYNQPQHF
TGTGCCAGCAGCTTGGGCGGATACAATCAGCCCCAGCATTTT
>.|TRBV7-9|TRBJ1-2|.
CASSSTGTLANYGYTF
TGTGCCAGCAGCTCCACGGGGACACTGGCTAACTATGGCTACACCTTC
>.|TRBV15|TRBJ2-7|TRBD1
CATSRGTGGNEQYF
TGTGCCACCAGCAGAGGTACAGGGGGGAACGAGCAGTACTTC
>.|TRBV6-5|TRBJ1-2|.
CASRGREGVNYGYTF
TGTGCCAGTAGGGGCAGGGAGGGAGTAAACTATGGCTACACCTTC
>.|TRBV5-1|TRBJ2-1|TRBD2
CASSLTSGGAYEQFF
TGCGCCAGCAGCTTGACTAGCGGGGGGGCTTATGAGCAGTTCTTC
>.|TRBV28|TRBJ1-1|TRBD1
CASTRQGKRAFF
TGTGCCAGCACCAGACAGGGGAAGAGGGCTTTCTTT
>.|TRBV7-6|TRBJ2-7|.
CASSLVADEQYF
TGTGCCAGCAGCTTAGTCGCCGACGAGCAGTACTTC
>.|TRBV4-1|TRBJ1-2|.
CASSQEAGRTDHYGYTF
TGCGCCAGCAGCCAAGAAGCGGGGCGGACAGACCACTATGGCTACACCTTC
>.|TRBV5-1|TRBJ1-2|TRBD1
CASSLTGVTNYGYTF
TGCGCCAGCAGCCTAACAGGGGTAACTAACTATGGCTACACCTTC
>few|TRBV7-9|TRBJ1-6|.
CASSLEGRDNSPLHF
TGTGCCAGCAGCTTAGAAGGGCGAGATAATTCACCCCTCCACTTT
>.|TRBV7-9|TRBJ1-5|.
CASSHGWEGSNQPQHF
TGTGCCAGCAGCCACGGGTGGGAGGGAAGCAATCAGCCCCAGCATTTT
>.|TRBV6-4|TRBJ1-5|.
CASSVDRAQPQHF
TGTGCCAGCAGTGTCGACCGGGCGCAACCCCAGCATTTT
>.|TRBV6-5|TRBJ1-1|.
CASSYRGMGTEAFF
TGTGCCAGCAGTTACCGGGGAATGGGCACTGAAGCTTTCTTT
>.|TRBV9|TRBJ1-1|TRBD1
CASSAPRTGVRSNTEAFF
TGTGCCAGCAGCGCGCCAAGGACAGGGGTGAGGTCTAACACTGAAGCTTTCTTT
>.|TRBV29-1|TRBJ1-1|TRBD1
CSVRGQGVTEAFF
TGCAGCGTGAGGGGACAGGGAGTCACTGAAGCTTTCTTT
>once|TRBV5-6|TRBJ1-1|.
CASSLDLGRNTEAFF
TGTGCCAGCAGCTTGGACCTCGGCAGAAACACTGAAGCTTTCTTT
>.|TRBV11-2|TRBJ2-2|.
CASSFGTWAGELFF
TGTGCCAGCAGCTTTGGGACATGGGCCGGGGAGCTGTTTTTT
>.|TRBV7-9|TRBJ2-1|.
CASSSGLANEQFF
TGTGCCAGCAGCAGCGGTCTAGCAAATGAGCAGTTCTTC